Included here is one TCR beta chain sequence, with context. As yet, its antigen is unknown. Amplified TCR beta CDR3 regions were obtained using RNA transcripts as template. Amplification began with first-round RT-PCR using HTBI primers, then second-round multiplex PCR was performed. TCRdb reanalysed the multiplex PCR reads using MiXCR and keeps one entry per CDR3 protein. Among around 660,000 distinct CDR3 sequences listed, roughly 39% were seen once. Diagnosis relied on clinical symptoms, serum thyroxine, TRAb, thyroid ultrasound and orbital computed tomography. The data originate from a study of Graves' ophthalmopathy and Graves' hyperthyroidism. General study findings and limits: Detected in blood as well were most expanded thyroid clonotypes with frequency above 0.001. In separating ophthalmopathy from stable hyperthyroidism, a 13-signature model achieved 85% to 90% sensitivity and around 80% specificity.

V lost 1 base and J lost 6; bases outside the gene matches: 11. This CDR3 comprises 16 residues. Germline CDR1 and CDR2: LGHNT and FRNRAP. The clonotype comes from an adult man with Graves' ophthalmopathy. The sample taken for sequencing was peripheral blood. V usage is TRBV12-5 and J usage is TRBJ1-2; 7 nucleotides match TRBD1. The chain's CDR3 is CASGLDPTGTANGYTF. The CDR3 DNA reads TGTGCTAGTGGTTTGGACCCAACCGGGACAGCGAATGGCTACACCTTC.